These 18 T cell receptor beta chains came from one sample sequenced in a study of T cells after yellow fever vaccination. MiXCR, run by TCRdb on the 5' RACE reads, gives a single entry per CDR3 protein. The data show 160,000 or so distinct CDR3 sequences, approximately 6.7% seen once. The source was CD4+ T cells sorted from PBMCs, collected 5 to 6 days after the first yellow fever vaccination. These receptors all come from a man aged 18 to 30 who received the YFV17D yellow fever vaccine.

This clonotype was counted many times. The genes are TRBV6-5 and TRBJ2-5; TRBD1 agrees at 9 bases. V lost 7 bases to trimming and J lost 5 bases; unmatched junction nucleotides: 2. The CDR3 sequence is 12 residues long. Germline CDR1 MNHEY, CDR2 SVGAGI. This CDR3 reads CASKTGGETQYF. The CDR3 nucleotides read TGTGCCAGCAAGACAGGGGGGGAGACCCAGTACTTC.

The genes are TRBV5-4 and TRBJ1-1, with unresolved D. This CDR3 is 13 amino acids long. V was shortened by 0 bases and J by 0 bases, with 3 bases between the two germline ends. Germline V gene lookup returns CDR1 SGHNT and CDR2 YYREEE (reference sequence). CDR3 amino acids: CASSLVLNTEAFF. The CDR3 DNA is TGTGCCAGCAGCTTGGTCCTGAACACTGAAGCTTTCTTT.

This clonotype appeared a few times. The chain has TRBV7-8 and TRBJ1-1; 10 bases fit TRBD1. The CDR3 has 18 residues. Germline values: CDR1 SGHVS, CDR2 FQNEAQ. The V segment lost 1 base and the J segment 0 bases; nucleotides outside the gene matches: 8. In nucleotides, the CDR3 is TGTGCCAGCAGCTTAGAGTTCCTGGGACAGGGGTTGAACACTGAAGCTTTCTTT. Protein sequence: CASSLEFLGQGLNTEAFF.

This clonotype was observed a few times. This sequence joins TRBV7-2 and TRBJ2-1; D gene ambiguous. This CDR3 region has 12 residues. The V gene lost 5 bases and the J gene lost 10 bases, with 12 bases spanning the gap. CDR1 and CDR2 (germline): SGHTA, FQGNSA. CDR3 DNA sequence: TGTGCCAGCAGCCCCCCCGGCAGGGAGCAGTTCTTC. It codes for CASSPPGREQFF. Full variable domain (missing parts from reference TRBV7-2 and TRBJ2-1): GAGVSQSPSNKVTEKGKDVELRCDPISGHTALYWYRQSLGQGLEFLIYFQGNSAPDKSGLPSDRFSAERTGGSVSTLTIQRTQQEDSAVYLCASSPPGREQFFGPGTRLTVL.

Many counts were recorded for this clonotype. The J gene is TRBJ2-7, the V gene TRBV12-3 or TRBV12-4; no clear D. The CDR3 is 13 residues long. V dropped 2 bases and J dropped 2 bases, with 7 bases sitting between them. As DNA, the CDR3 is TGTGCCAGCAGTTTATTGGTGCCCTACGAGCAGTACTTC. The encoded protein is CASSLLVPYEQYF.

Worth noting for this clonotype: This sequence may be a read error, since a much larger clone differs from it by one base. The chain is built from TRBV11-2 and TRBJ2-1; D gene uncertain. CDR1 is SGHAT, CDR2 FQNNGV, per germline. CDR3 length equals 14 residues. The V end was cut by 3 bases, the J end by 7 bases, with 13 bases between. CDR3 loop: CASSFEFLGNEQFF. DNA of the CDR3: TGTGCCAGCAGCTTTGAGTTCCTGGGGAATGAGCAGTTCTTC.

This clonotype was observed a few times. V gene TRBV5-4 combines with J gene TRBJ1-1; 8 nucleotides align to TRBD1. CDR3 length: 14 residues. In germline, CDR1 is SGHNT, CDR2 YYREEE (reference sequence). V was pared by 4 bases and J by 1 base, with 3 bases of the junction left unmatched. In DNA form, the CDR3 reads TGTGCCAGCAGCGCCGGGACAGGGAACACTGAAGCTTTCTTT. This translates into CASSAGTGNTEAFF.

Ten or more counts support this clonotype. The CDR3 loop is CASSLVGDQETQYF. CDR3 sequence (DNA): TGCGCCAGCAGCTTGGTCGGGGACCAAGAGACCCAGTACTTC. The chain combines TRBV5-1 with TRBJ2-5; D perhaps matches TRBD2 (5 bases). The germline V gene has CDR1 SGHRS and CDR2 YFSETQ. The germline V and J ends were trimmed by 0 bases and 0 bases, with 6 bases remaining between them. There are 14 residues in the CDR3.

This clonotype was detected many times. CDR3 amino acids: CASSPPGTARNTEAFF. In DNA form, the CDR3 reads TGTGCCAGCAGCCCCCCCGGGACGGCCCGGAACACTGAAGCTTTCTTT. This chain uses TRBV11-2 with TRBJ1-1; D perhaps matches TRBD1 (5 bases). V lost 5 bases to trimming and J lost 1 base, with 17 bases between them. The CDR3 extends over 16 amino acids. Germline values: CDR1 SGHAT, CDR2 FQNNGV.

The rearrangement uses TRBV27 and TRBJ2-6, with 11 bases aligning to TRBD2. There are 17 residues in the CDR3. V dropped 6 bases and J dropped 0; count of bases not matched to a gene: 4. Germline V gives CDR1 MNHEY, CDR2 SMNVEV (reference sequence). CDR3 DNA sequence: TGTGCCAGCAGACTAGCGGGGGCCTTCTCTGGGGCCAACGTCCTGACTTTC. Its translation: CASRLAGAFSGANVLTF.

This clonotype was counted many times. For the CDR3, the DNA is TGTGCCAGCAGTGAATTAACGGAAGAGACCCAGTACTTC. It specifies CASSELTEETQYF. V is TRBV25-1 and J is TRBJ2-5; D is uncertain. The CDR3 loop spans 13 amino acids. V was shortened by 1 base and J by 3 bases, with 6 bases between the two germline ends. Looked up from germline, CDR1 is MGHDK and CDR2 is SYGVNS.

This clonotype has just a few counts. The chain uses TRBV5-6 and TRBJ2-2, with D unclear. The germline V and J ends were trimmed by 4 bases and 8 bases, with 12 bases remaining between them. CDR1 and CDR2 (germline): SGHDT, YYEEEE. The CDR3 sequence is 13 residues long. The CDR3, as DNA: TGTGCCAGCAGCGCCGACGTCGGAGGGGAGCTGTTTTTT. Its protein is CASSADVGGELFF.

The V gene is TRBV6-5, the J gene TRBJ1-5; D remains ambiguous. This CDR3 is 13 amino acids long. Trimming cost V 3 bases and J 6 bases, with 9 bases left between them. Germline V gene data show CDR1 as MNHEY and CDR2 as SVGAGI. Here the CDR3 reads CASSYREGQPQHF. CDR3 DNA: TGTGCCAGCAGTTATAGGGAAGGTCAGCCCCAGCATTTT.

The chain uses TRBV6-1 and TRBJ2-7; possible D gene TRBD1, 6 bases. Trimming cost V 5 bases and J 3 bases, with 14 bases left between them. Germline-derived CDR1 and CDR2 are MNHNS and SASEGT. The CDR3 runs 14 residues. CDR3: CASSQGPGVYEQYF. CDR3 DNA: TGTGCCAGCAGTCAGGGGCCCGGGGTCTACGAGCAGTACTTC.

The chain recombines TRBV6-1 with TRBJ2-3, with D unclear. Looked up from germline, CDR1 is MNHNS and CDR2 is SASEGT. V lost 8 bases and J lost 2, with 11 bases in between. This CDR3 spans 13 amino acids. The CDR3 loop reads CASLDTNTDTQYF. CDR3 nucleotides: TGTGCCAGCCTCGACACGAACACAGATACGCAGTATTTT.

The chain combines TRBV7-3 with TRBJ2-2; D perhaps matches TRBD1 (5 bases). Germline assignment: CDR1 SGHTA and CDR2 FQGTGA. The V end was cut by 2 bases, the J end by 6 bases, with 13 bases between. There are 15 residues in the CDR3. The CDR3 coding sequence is TGTGCCAGCAGCTTAGAAGCTACAGGACCCGGGGAGCTGTTTTTT. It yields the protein CASSLEATGPGELFF.

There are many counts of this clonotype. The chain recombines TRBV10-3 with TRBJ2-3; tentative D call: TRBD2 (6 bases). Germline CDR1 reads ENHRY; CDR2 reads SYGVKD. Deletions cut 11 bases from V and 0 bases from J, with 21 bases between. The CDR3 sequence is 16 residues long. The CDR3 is CAVGGVGFSSTDTQYF. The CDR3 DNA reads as TGTGCCGTCGGCGGGGTGGGATTCTCTAGCACAGATACGCAGTATTTT.

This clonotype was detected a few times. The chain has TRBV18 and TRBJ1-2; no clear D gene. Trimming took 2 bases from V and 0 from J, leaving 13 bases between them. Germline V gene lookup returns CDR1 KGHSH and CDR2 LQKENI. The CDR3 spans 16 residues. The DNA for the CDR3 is TGTGCCAGCTCACCATACGGCTCGCCAGCTAACTATGGCTACACCTTC. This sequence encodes CASSPYGSPANYGYTF.